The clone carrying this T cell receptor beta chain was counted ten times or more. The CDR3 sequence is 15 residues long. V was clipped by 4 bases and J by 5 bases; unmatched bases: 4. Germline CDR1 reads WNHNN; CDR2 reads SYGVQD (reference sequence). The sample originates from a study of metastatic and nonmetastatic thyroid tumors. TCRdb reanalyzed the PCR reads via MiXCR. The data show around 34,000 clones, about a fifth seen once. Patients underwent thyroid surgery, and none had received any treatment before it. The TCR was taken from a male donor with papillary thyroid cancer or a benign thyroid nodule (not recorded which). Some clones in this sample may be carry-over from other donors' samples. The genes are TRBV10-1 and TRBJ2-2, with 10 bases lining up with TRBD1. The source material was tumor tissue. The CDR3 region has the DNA TGCGCCAGCAGTGGGGACAGGGGTCGAACCGGGGAGCTGTTTTTT. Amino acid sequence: CASSGDRGRTGELFF.